This TCR beta chain was captured in a study of human T cells and chemical hapten exposure. Study summary: The use of 2% DPC on about 2 cm by about 2 cm of upper inner arm skin constituted sensitization. Patch tests applied 0.01% DPC to the upper back and were scored after 6 days.

Germline loops: CDR1 SGHRS, CDR2 YFSETQ. CDR3 length equals 14 residues. The trim removed 4 bases at V and 6 bases at J, leaving 5 bases unmatched. On this clonotype: Antigen unknown.

The sample's time point: patch test 3, about 24 weeks after DPC sensitization. Treatment here: therapeutic diphenylcyclopropenone sensitization with weekly scalp DPC. Study findings and constraints: DPC sensitization did not alter TCRs above 1 in 1000 frequency. Higher patch test scores went with higher counts of PT1 expanded TCRs.

Using its own MiXCR run on the RACE reads, TCRdb lists one record per CDR3 protein. The sample has 150,000 to 200,000 distinct CDR3 sequences, approximately 26% seen once. The chain combines TRBV5-1 with TRBJ2-2; the match to TRBD1 covers 8 bases. The sequences come from whole blood, collected in connection with sensitization to the hapten diphenylcyclopropenone (DPC). The receptor's source is a woman between 40 and 50 years old with alopecia areata. Some clones in this sample may be carry-over from other donors' samples. This CDR3 is CASSLQGAAGELFF. The CDR3, as DNA: TGCGCCAGCAGCCTTCAGGGGGCTGCCGGGGAGCTGTTTTTT.